These T cell receptor beta chains were read from a single sample in a study of cytomegalovirus exposure and HLA in healthy donors. Clones were read by immunoSEQ multiplex PCR, and TCRdb kept only the in-frame ones, dropping some. The sample contains about 120,000 clones, over 70% of which appear only once. Sequenced: PBMCs. Receptors originate from a woman aged 35 to 49 in good health and CMV-seropositive. The CDR3 runs from the conserved cysteine through the conserved F or W. D genes are given only for firm matches. Size tells how often a clone was seen (once, few, many) or the class of an expanded clone, and some rows leave it out.

j_call: TRBJ2-1
cdr3_length: 12
d_call: .
clone_size: .
v_call: TRBV6-5
cdr3_aa: CASSSLDNEQFF
cdr3_nt: TGTGCCAGCAGCTCTCTAGATAATGAGCAGTTCTTC

j_call: TRBJ1-2
cdr3_length: 12
d_call: .
clone_size: .
v_call: TRBV18
cdr3_aa: CASSPENYGYTF
cdr3_nt: TGTGCCAGCTCACCCGAGAACTATGGCTACACCTTC

j_call: TRBJ1-2
cdr3_length: 14
d_call: TRBD1
clone_size: .
v_call: TRBV30
cdr3_aa: CAWSQTGGSYGYTF
cdr3_nt: TGTGCCTGGAGCCAAACAGGGGGAAGCTATGGCTACACCTTC

j_call: TRBJ2-6
cdr3_length: 15
d_call: .
clone_size: .
v_call: TRBV11-2
cdr3_aa: CASSLAEFGANVLTF
cdr3_nt: TGTGCCAGCAGCTTAGCTGAGTTCGGGGCCAACGTCCTGACTTTC

j_call: TRBJ2-7
cdr3_length: 14
d_call: .
clone_size: .
v_call: TRBV7-9
cdr3_aa: CASSFSQVTYEQYF
cdr3_nt: TGTGCCAGCAGCTTTTCACAGGTAACCTACGAGCAGTACTTC

j_call: TRBJ1-5
cdr3_length: 16
d_call: TRBD1
clone_size: .
v_call: TRBV7-8
cdr3_aa: CASSLIEGVGGQPQHF
cdr3_nt: TGTGCCAGCAGCTTAATCGAGGGTGTAGGGGGCCAGCCCCAGCATTTT

j_call: TRBJ2-1
cdr3_length: 12
d_call: .
clone_size: .
v_call: TRBV25-1
cdr3_aa: CAALGLNNEQFF
cdr3_nt: TGTGCCGCCTTGGGGCTGAACAATGAGCAGTTCTTC

j_call: TRBJ2-2
cdr3_length: 16
d_call: TRBD1
clone_size: .
v_call: TRBV7-2
cdr3_aa: CASRAQGTGGTGELFF
cdr3_nt: TGTGCCAGCAGAGCCCAAGGGACAGGGGGCACCGGGGAGCTGTTTTTT

j_call: TRBJ1-1
cdr3_length: 14
d_call: TRBD1
clone_size: few
v_call: TRBV5-1
cdr3_aa: CASSTGQGNTEAFF
cdr3_nt: TGCGCCAGCAGCACGGGACAGGGGAACACTGAAGCTTTCTTT

j_call: TRBJ1-3
cdr3_length: 16
d_call: .
clone_size: .
v_call: TRBV7-2
cdr3_aa: CASSWGGVPLRNTIYF
cdr3_nt: TGTGCCAGCAGCTGGGGAGGAGTTCCTCTTCGAAACACCATATATTTT

j_call: TRBJ2-1
cdr3_length: 16
d_call: TRBD2
clone_size: .
v_call: TRBV14
cdr3_aa: CASSQEGETSDDEQFF
cdr3_nt: TGTGCCAGCAGCCAAGAGGGTGAGACTAGCGATGATGAGCAGTTCTTC

j_call: TRBJ1-1
cdr3_length: 17
d_call: TRBD1
clone_size: .
v_call: TRBV7-2
cdr3_aa: CASRPEGQGVWNTEAFF
cdr3_nt: TGTGCCAGCAGACCTGAGGGACAGGGGGTTTGGAACACTGAAGCTTTCTTT

j_call: TRBJ2-1
cdr3_length: 13
d_call: TRBD1
clone_size: .
v_call: TRBV11-3
cdr3_aa: CASSPQGPNEQFF
cdr3_nt: TGTGCCAGCAGCCCACAGGGGCCTAATGAGCAGTTCTTC

j_call: TRBJ2-2
cdr3_length: 16
d_call: TRBD2
clone_size: .
v_call: TRBV7-6
cdr3_aa: CASSFTGLAGTGELFF
cdr3_nt: TGTGCCAGCAGCTTCACGGGACTAGCGGGGACCGGGGAGCTGTTTTTT

j_call: TRBJ2-3
cdr3_length: 15
d_call: TRBD2
clone_size: .
v_call: TRBV30
cdr3_aa: CAWSPTSGSTDTQYF
cdr3_nt: TGTGCCTGGAGTCCTACTAGCGGAAGCACAGATACGCAGTATTTT

j_call: TRBJ2-1
cdr3_length: 12
d_call: TRBD1
clone_size: .
v_call: TRBV25-1
cdr3_aa: CASRDRGNEQFF
cdr3_nt: TGTGCCAGCAGAGACAGGGGCAATGAGCAGTTCTTC

j_call: TRBJ2-3
cdr3_length: 15
d_call: TRBD2
clone_size: once
v_call: TRBV5-1
cdr3_aa: CASSRWTSGTDTQYF
cdr3_nt: TGCGCCAGCAGTAGATGGACTAGCGGCACAGATACGCAGTATTTT

j_call: TRBJ1-5
cdr3_length: 15
d_call: TRBD1
clone_size: .
v_call: TRBV28
cdr3_aa: CASSSPGTGRKPQHF
cdr3_nt: TGTGCCAGCAGCTCCCCGGGGACAGGGCGAAAACCCCAGCATTTT

j_call: TRBJ1-2
cdr3_length: 16
d_call: TRBD1
clone_size: .
v_call: TRBV6-6
cdr3_aa: CASSYSQGQGRYGYTF
cdr3_nt: TGTGCCAGCAGTTACTCACAGGGACAGGGACGCTATGGCTACACCTTC

j_call: TRBJ2-1
cdr3_length: 15
d_call: TRBD2
clone_size: .
v_call: TRBV7-3
cdr3_aa: CASSSTGTRRNEQFF
cdr3_nt: TGTGCCAGCAGTTCTACCGGGACTAGGCGCAATGAGCAGTTCTTC

j_call: TRBJ1-4
cdr3_length: 14
d_call: .
clone_size: .
v_call: TRBV7-8
cdr3_aa: CASSRGVRNEKLFF
cdr3_nt: TGTGCCAGCAGCCGCGGGGTTCGAAATGAAAAACTGTTTTTT

j_call: TRBJ2-2
cdr3_length: 15
d_call: TRBD2
clone_size: once
v_call: TRBV5-8
cdr3_aa: CASSSGLGYTGELFF
cdr3_nt: TGTGCCAGCAGCTCGGGACTAGGGTACACCGGGGAGCTGTTTTTT

j_call: TRBJ2-1
cdr3_length: 17
d_call: TRBD2
clone_size: .
v_call: TRBV9
cdr3_aa: CASSVGPLAGVANEQFF
cdr3_nt: TGTGCCAGCAGCGTAGGCCCCCTAGCGGGAGTGGCTAATGAGCAGTTCTTC

j_call: TRBJ2-1
cdr3_length: 12
d_call: .
clone_size: .
v_call: TRBV28
cdr3_aa: CATESSYNEQFF
cdr3_nt: TGTGCCACTGAGAGCTCCTACAATGAGCAGTTCTTC

j_call: TRBJ2-1
cdr3_length: 13
d_call: .
clone_size: .
v_call: TRBV5-6
cdr3_aa: CASSPPNRVRCFF
cdr3_nt: TGTGCCAGCAGCCCCCCAAACAGGGTTCGATGCTTCTTC

j_call: TRBJ2-1
cdr3_length: 13
d_call: TRBD1
clone_size: .
v_call: TRBV28
cdr3_aa: CASSRQGVHEQFF
cdr3_nt: TGTGCCAGCAGTCGACAGGGGGTCCATGAGCAGTTCTTC

j_call: TRBJ2-7
cdr3_length: 16
d_call: TRBD2
clone_size: .
v_call: TRBV7-2
cdr3_aa: CASSRTSGSVTYEQYF
cdr3_nt: TGTGCCAGCAGCCGTACTAGCGGGAGTGTTACCTACGAGCAGTACTTC

j_call: TRBJ1-4
cdr3_length: 15
d_call: TRBD1
clone_size: once
v_call: TRBV6-1
cdr3_aa: CASGDSVYPNEKLFF
cdr3_nt: TGTGCCAGCGGGGACAGTGTGTATCCTAATGAAAAACTGTTTTTT

j_call: TRBJ2-1
cdr3_length: 16
d_call: TRBD1
clone_size: few
v_call: TRBV4-1
cdr3_aa: CASSQGTGTAYNEQFF
cdr3_nt: TGCGCCAGCAGCCAAGGAACCGGGACAGCGTACAATGAGCAGTTCTTC

j_call: TRBJ2-1
cdr3_length: 14
d_call: .
clone_size: once
v_call: TRBV30
cdr3_aa: CAWTPTSSYNEQFF
cdr3_nt: TGTGCCTGGACTCCTACTAGCTCCTACAATGAGCAGTTCTTC

j_call: TRBJ2-3
cdr3_length: 15
d_call: .
clone_size: .
v_call: TRBV6-5
cdr3_aa: CASSYSRDSTDTQYF
cdr3_nt: TGTGCCAGCAGTTACTCGAGAGATAGCACAGATACGCAGTATTTT

j_call: TRBJ2-7
cdr3_length: 16
d_call: .
clone_size: .
v_call: TRBV7-9
cdr3_aa: CASSLAEGASTYEQYF
cdr3_nt: TGTGCCAGCAGCTTAGCGGAAGGGGCATCAACCTACGAGCAGTACTTC

j_call: TRBJ1-5
cdr3_length: 15
d_call: .
clone_size: .
v_call: TRBV2
cdr3_aa: CASLRAPYSNQPQHF
cdr3_nt: TGTGCCAGCCTGAGGGCCCCATATAGCAATCAGCCCCAGCATTTT

j_call: TRBJ2-2
cdr3_length: 11
d_call: .
clone_size: .
v_call: TRBV30
cdr3_aa: CAYQRGVELFF
cdr3_nt: TGTGCCTACCAAAGGGGCGTGGAGCTGTTTTTT

j_call: TRBJ1-2
cdr3_length: 16
d_call: .
clone_size: .
v_call: TRBV4-3
cdr3_aa: CASSQDLQAPYYGYTF
cdr3_nt: TGCGCCAGCAGCCAAGATCTCCAGGCTCCGTACTATGGCTACACCTTC

j_call: TRBJ1-5
cdr3_length: 15
d_call: .
clone_size: .
v_call: TRBV9
cdr3_aa: CASRGWTQGRQPQHF
cdr3_nt: TGTGCCAGCAGGGGGTGGACACAAGGGAGGCAGCCCCAGCATTTT

j_call: TRBJ2-7
cdr3_length: 13
d_call: TRBD2
clone_size: .
v_call: TRBV10-3
cdr3_aa: CATTGGVTYEQYF
cdr3_nt: TGTGCCACCACGGGAGGGGTTACCTACGAGCAGTACTTC

j_call: TRBJ2-7
cdr3_length: 15
d_call: TRBD1
clone_size: many
v_call: TRBV7-9
cdr3_aa: CASSPLDRGTYEQYF
cdr3_nt: TGTGCCAGCAGCCCCTTGGACAGGGGAACCTACGAGCAGTACTTC

j_call: TRBJ2-1
cdr3_length: 15
d_call: TRBD2
clone_size: .
v_call: TRBV28
cdr3_aa: CASSIAGTSGNEQFF
cdr3_nt: TGTGCCAGCAGTATAGCCGGGACTAGCGGGAATGAGCAGTTCTTC

j_call: TRBJ2-7
cdr3_length: 11
d_call: .
clone_size: .
v_call: TRBV5-1
cdr3_aa: CASSLTDEQYF
cdr3_nt: TGCGCCAGCAGCTTGACGGACGAGCAGTACTTC